Listed below are T cell receptor beta chains from one sample, sequenced in a study of T cell responses to AZD1222 COVID-19 vaccine. Assay: immunoSEQ multiplex PCR; the TCRdb copy retains only in-frame clones and omits some. The sample includes about 56,000 clones, 80% of them seen just once. The sample here was peripheral blood, taken 28 days after the second AZD1222 dose. The receptor source for this set is an adult who received the AZD1222 COVID-19 vaccine. Both conserved end residues are part of each CDR3. The D gene is left open where the match is weak. Part of the rows lack a size; the others show once, few, many or a class for expanded clones.

D	J	V	size	CDR3	DNA
TRBD2	TRBJ2-7	TRBV14	NA	CASSQGALPPIAGKSYEQYF	TGTGCCAGCAGCCAAGGGGCCCTCCCTCCTATAGCGGGAAAATCCTACGAGCAGTACTTC
TRBD2	TRBJ2-1	TRBV7-6	NA	CASSYSGSWNEQFF	TGTGCCAGCAGCTATAGCGGGAGTTGGAATGAGCAGTTCTTC
NA	TRBJ2-7	TRBV3-1/TRBV3-2	few	CASSQGVPEIRVEQYF	TGTGCCAGCAGCCAAGGAGTCCCGGAGATACGGGTCGAGCAGTACTTC
NA	TRBJ1-1	TRBV18	medium-sized	CASSPLMDSTEAFF	TGTGCCAGCTCACCTCTAATGGACAGCACTGAAGCTTTCTTT
NA	TRBJ1-2	TRBV28	once	CASSLIQTNYTF	TGTGCCAGCAGTTTGATCCAGACTAACTACACCTTC
NA	TRBJ1-2	TRBV4-1	NA	CASSQDRLAVLSGYTF	TGCGCCAGCAGCCAAGATAGACTGGCGGTCCTCAGTGGCTACACCTTC
TRBD2	TRBJ2-1	TRBV5-4	NA	CASSLGAGSSYNEQFF	TGTGCCAGCAGCTTGGGAGCGGGAAGCTCCTACAATGAGCAGTTCTTC
TRBD2	TRBJ2-2	TRBV19	once	CASSPLAGGPGGELFF	TGTGCCAGTAGTCCGCTAGCGGGAGGGCCTGGCGGGGAGCTGTTTTTT
NA	TRBJ1-3	TRBV6-5	NA	CASSPLDSSGNTIYF	TGTGCCAGCAGTCCCCTCGACAGCTCTGGAAACACCATATATTTT
TRBD2	TRBJ2-1	TRBV12-3/TRBV12-4	NA	CASSSGLGAQFF	TGTGCCAGCAGTTCGGGACTAGGTGCGCAGTTCTTC
TRBD1	TRBJ2-7	TRBV10-3	few	CAISEGGTGGHEQYF	TGTGCCATCAGTGAAGGAGGGACAGGGGGGCACGAGCAGTACTTC
NA	TRBJ1-1	TRBV28	NA	CASSHAPTEAFF	TGTGCCAGCAGCCACGCGCCCACTGAAGCTTTCTTT
TRBD1	TRBJ2-1	TRBV28	NA	CASSFESTGDNEQFF	TGTGCCAGCAGTTTCGAAAGCACAGGGGACAATGAGCAGTTCTTC
TRBD2	TRBJ2-1	TRBV6-1	NA	CASSGGLAGNYNEQFF	TGTGCCAGCAGTGGGGGACTAGCGGGGAACTACAATGAGCAGTTCTTC
NA	TRBJ1-2	TRBV12-3/TRBV12-4	NA	CASRQDRRGYTF	TGTGCCAGCCGACAGGACAGAAGGGGCTACACCTTC
NA	TRBJ2-3	TRBV13	NA	CASSTISQQGNTDTQYF	TGTGCCAGCAGCACAATCTCCCAGCAGGGGAACACAGATACGCAGTATTTT
NA	TRBJ1-2	TRBV11-2	few	CASSYLGGETYGYTF	TGTGCCAGCAGCTATTTAGGGGGGGAGACCTATGGCTACACCTTC
TRBD2	TRBJ2-7	TRBV28	NA	CASNELAGAYEQYF	TGTGCCAGCAATGAACTAGCGGGCGCCTACGAGCAGTACTTC
TRBD1	TRBJ2-7	TRBV7-2	NA	CASSLAPGDSYEQYF	TGTGCCAGCAGCTTAGCCCCAGGGGACAGTTACGAGCAGTACTTC
TRBD1	TRBJ2-7	TRBV7-6	few	CASSFTAARDSLVEQYF	TGTGCCAGCAGCTTCACAGCGGCCCGGGACAGCTTGGTCGAGCAGTACTTC
NA	TRBJ1-6	TRBV5-1	NA	CASSLEMGNSPLHF	TGCGCCAGCAGCTTGGAGATGGGGAATTCACCCCTCCACTTT
NA	TRBJ1-3	TRBV6-5	few	CASSPIFTSGNTIYF	TGTGCCAGCAGTCCGATCTTCACGTCTGGAAACACCATATATTTT
TRBD2	TRBJ2-3	TRBV19	NA	CASSTSGRTDTQYF	TGTGCCAGTAGCACTAGCGGGAGAACAGATACGCAGTATTTT
TRBD2	TRBJ2-5	TRBV5-4	few	CASSLEAAGRETQYF	TGTGCCAGCAGCTTGGAGGCAGCGGGGCGAGAGACCCAGTACTTC
NA	TRBJ1-1	TRBV7-9	few	CASSPPQELNTEAFF	TGTGCCAGCAGCCCCCCGCAGGAGCTGAACACTGAAGCTTTCTTT
NA	TRBJ1-5	TRBV10-3	few	CAISVDGNSNQPQHF	TGTGCCATCAGTGTAGACGGTAATAGCAATCAGCCCCAGCATTTT
NA	TRBJ1-2	TRBV5-1	NA	CASSLGADFGYTF	TGCGCCAGCAGCCTGGGGGCCGATTTTGGCTACACCTTC
NA	TRBJ1-1	TRBV11-2	NA	CASSLLATHTEAFF	TGTGCCAGCAGCTTACTTGCAACACACACTGAAGCTTTCTTT
TRBD2	TRBJ2-3	TRBV5-1	once	CASSFGRGEPADTQYF	TGCGCCAGCAGCTTCGGGCGGGGGGAACCCGCAGATACGCAGTATTTT
NA	TRBJ1-3	TRBV12-3/TRBV12-4	NA	CATQGVDGNTIYF	TGTGCCACCCAAGGGGTGGATGGAAACACCATATATTTT
TRBD1	TRBJ1-1	TRBV5-1	NA	CASSLEGANTEAFF	TGCGCCAGCAGCTTGGAGGGGGCGAACACTGAAGCTTTCTTT
NA	TRBJ1-3	TRBV19	NA	CATQGLSSGNTIYF	TGTGCCACCCAGGGATTAAGCTCTGGAAACACCATATATTTT
NA	TRBJ2-2	TRBV11-2	NA	CASSLVGPGGELFF	TGTGCCAGCAGCTTGGTAGGGCCGGGCGGGGAGCTGTTTTTT
TRBD1	TRBJ1-3	TRBV6-5	NA	CASSSTGGSGNTIYF	TGTGCCAGCAGTTCCACAGGGGGCTCTGGAAACACCATATATTTT
NA	TRBJ2-1	TRBV20-1	NA	CSAKRNNEQFF	TGCAGTGCCAAGAGGAACAATGAGCAGTTCTTC
TRBD1	TRBJ2-2	TRBV2	NA	CASSPRQGSTGELFF	TGTGCCAGCAGTCCCAGACAGGGGTCGACCGGGGAGCTGTTTTTT
NA	TRBJ1-1	TRBV6-5	NA	CASSHTSTTEAFF	TGTGCCAGCAGTCATACTTCCACCACTGAAGCTTTCTTT
NA	TRBJ2-1	TRBV5-5	NA	CASSLDPAIEQFF	TGTGCCAGCAGCCTGGACCCAGCAATTGAGCAGTTCTTC
NA	TRBJ1-3	TRBV5-8	NA	CASSATQVAGNTIYF	TGTGCCAGCAGCGCGACCCAGGTCGCAGGAAACACCATATATTTT
TRBD1	TRBJ1-1	TRBV6-5	NA	CASSYTWDSGTEAFF	TGTGCCAGCAGTTACACATGGGACAGTGGGACTGAAGCTTTCTTT
NA	TRBJ1-5	TRBV2	NA	CASSEGRNQPQHF	TGTGCCAGCAGTGAAGGTCGGAATCAGCCCCAGCATTTT
TRBD1	TRBJ1-2	TRBV12-3/TRBV12-4	NA	CATGQGSYGYTF	TGTGCCACCGGACAGGGAAGCTATGGCTACACCTTC
NA	TRBJ1-1	TRBV29-1	NA	CSVQRWGSEVAFF	TGCAGCGTTCAAAGGTGGGGGAGTGAGGTCGCTTTCTTT
NA	TRBJ2-7	TRBV27	once	CASSLSNSGPYEQYF	TGTGCCAGCAGTTTATCGAACAGCGGTCCCTACGAGCAGTACTTC
TRBD1	TRBJ2-1	TRBV19	NA	CASSLGQGRDEQFF	TGTGCCAGTAGCCTGGGACAGGGGAGAGATGAGCAGTTCTTC
NA	TRBJ2-5	TRBV29-1	NA	CSVSPAGRETQYF	TGCAGCGTCTCCCCAGCGGGCAGAGAGACCCAGTACTTC
NA	TRBJ1-5	TRBV6-5	NA	CATSRAYSNQPQHF	TGTGCCACCTCGAGAGCTTATAGCAATCAGCCCCAGCATTTT
NA	TRBJ1-1	TRBV11-2	few	CASSLSAGAFF	TGTGCCAGCAGCTTGTCAGCGGGAGCTTTCTTT
TRBD2	TRBJ2-3	TRBV2	NA	CASSSRTSGSSTDTQYF	TGTGCCAGCAGTTCCCGGACTAGCGGGAGTTCTACAGATACGCAGTATTTT
TRBD1	TRBJ1-1	TRBV6-2/TRBV6-3	few	CASSLTGGYGEAFF	TGTGCCAGCAGTTTGACAGGGGGCTATGGTGAAGCTTTCTTT
NA	TRBJ2-7	TRBV13	once	CASSFKTGFMDEQYF	TGTGCCAGCAGCTTCAAAACGGGATTTATGGACGAGCAGTACTTC
TRBD2	TRBJ2-2	TRBV28	few	CASRRLALTGELFF	TGTGCCAGCAGGAGACTAGCTCTCACCGGGGAGCTGTTTTTT
NA	TRBJ1-3	TRBV5-1	NA	CASTRGAGGNTIYF	TGCGCCAGCACTAGGGGGGCGGGCGGAAACACCATATATTTT
TRBD1	TRBJ1-5	TRBV5-4	NA	CASNRQGSDQPQHF	TGTGCCAGCAACAGACAGGGATCCGATCAGCCCCAGCATTTT